This T cell receptor beta chain was captured in a study of T cell responses to AZD1222 COVID-19 vaccine. Whole-study findings and limits: Baseline seropositivity occurred in only a handful of AZD1222 recipients. Unmutated variant regions reportedly attract nearly half of all spike-specific TCRs. Spike-wide coverage was observed for vaccine-associated CD4 TCRs, with dominant responses at 160-218 and 743-854. Sampled repertoires all dated from after the peak T cell response.

The germline V gene has CDR1 LGHNT and CDR2 FRNRAP. This CDR3 spans 18 amino acids. After removal of 1 base from V and 0 bases from J, the junction contained 9 bases not matched to a gene. A note on this clone: Its antigen is as yet unknown.

TCRdb keeps only in-frame clones here, not all; method: immunoSEQ multiplex PCR. The sample includes roughly 150,000 clones, roughly 88% seen only once; the top ten take approximately 6.2%. This chain connects TRBV12-5 to TRBJ2-1, with 7 bases that match TRBD2. This TCR was recovered from an adult who received the AZD1222 COVID-19 vaccine. The input for sequencing was peripheral blood, taken 28 days after the second AZD1222 dose. The CDR3 DNA reads TGTGCTAGTGGTTTGGGGACTAGTTGGACAAGCTCCTACAATGAGCAGTTCTTC. This sequence encodes CASGLGTSWTSSYNEQFF. Full variable domain (outside the CDR3, taken from reference TRBV12-5 and TRBJ2-1): DARVTQTPRHKVTEMGQEVTMRCQPILGHNTVFWYRQTMMQGLELLAYFRNRAPLDDSGMPKDRFSAEMPDATLATLKIQPSEPRDSAVYFCASGLGTSWTSSYNEQFFGPGTRLTVL.